The TCR beta chain under discussion was sequenced for a study of T cell responses to AZD1222 COVID-19 vaccine. Across the whole study: Pooling was applied to second doses at about 4 or about 12 weeks.

Germline V gene data show CDR1 as SGDLS and CDR2 as YYNGEE. The V and J ends lost 3 bases and 4 bases respectively, with 13 bases between them. The CDR3 covers 15 residues. Using immunoSEQ multiplex PCR, the repertoire was profiled, and TCRdb retains in-frame clones only, with some absent. The sample has roughly 120,000 clones, 75% to 90% seen once. Whole-study findings and limits: Baseline serostatus was positive in only six AZD1222 recipients.

Concerning this clone itself: What it binds is not known.

V gene TRBV9 combines with J gene TRBJ2-2, with TRBD2 as a possible D gene (5 bases). The receptor's source is an adult in good health. This sample comprised peripheral blood, obtained on day 0 of AZD1222 vaccination. CDR3: CASSAEGYGTGELFF. For the CDR3, the DNA is TGTGCCAGCAGCGCCGAGGGCTACGGCACCGGGGAGCTGTTTTTT.